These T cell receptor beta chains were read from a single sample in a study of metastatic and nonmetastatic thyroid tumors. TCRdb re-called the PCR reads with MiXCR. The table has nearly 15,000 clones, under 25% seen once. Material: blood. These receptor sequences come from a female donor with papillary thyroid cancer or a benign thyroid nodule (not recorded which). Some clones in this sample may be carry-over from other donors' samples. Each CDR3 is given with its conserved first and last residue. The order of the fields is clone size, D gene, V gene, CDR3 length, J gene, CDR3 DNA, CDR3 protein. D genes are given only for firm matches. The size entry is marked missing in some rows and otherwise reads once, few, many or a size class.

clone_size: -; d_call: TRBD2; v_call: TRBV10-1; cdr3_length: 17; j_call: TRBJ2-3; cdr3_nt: TGCGCCAGCAGTACAGGACTAGCGGGAGGTGGGGCAGATACGCAGTATTTT; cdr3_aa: CASSTGLAGGGADTQYF
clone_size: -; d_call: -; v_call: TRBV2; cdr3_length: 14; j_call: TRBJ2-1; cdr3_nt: TGTGCCAGCAGACGGGATGTTCTATTCTATGAGCAGTTCTTC; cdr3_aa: CASRRDVLFYEQFF
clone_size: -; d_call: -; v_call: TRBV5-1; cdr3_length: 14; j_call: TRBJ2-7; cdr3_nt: TGCGCCAGCAGCTTCCAGGCAGGACCCTACGAGCAGTACTTC; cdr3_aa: CASSFQAGPYEQYF
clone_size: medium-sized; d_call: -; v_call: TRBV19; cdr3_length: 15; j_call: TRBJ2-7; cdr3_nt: TGTGCCAGTAGTCCAAGCGGCATGGGGGCCTACGAGCAGTACTTC; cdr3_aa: CASSPSGMGAYEQYF
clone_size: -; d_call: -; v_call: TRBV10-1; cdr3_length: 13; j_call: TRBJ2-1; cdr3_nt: TGCGCCAGCAGTGAGTCTCCGGGGAATGAGCAGTTCTTC; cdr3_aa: CASSESPGNEQFF
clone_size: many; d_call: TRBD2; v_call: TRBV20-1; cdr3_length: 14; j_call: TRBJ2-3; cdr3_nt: TGCAGTGCCCCGACTAGCGGGAGTACAGATACGCAGTATTTT; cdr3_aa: CSAPTSGSTDTQYF
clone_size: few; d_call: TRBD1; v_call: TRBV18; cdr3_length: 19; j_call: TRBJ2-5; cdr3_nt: TGTGCCAGCTCACTGCTTTCAAGCGGGACAGGGAACCCTCCAGATACCCAGTACTTC; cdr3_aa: CASSLLSSGTGNPPDTQYF
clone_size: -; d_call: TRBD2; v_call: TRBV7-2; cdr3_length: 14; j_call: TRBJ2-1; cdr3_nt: TGTGCCAGCATCCAGACTAGCGGGAGCGATGAGCAGTTCTTC; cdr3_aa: CASIQTSGSDEQFF
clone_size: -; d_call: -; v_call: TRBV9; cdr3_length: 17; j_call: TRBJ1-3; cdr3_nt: TGTGCCAGCAGCGTAGGGCCAGGGATTACCTCTGGAAACACCATATATTTT; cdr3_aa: CASSVGPGITSGNTIYF
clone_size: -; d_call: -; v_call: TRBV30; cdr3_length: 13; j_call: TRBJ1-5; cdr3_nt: TGTGCCTGGAGTGATCAGGGAGGTCAGCCCCAGCATTTT; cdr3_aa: CAWSDQGGQPQHF
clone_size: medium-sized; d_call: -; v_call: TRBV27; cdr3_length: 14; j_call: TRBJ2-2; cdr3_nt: TGTGCCAGCAGTTTATCTCGGGGATCCGGGGAGCTGTTTTTT; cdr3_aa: CASSLSRGSGELFF
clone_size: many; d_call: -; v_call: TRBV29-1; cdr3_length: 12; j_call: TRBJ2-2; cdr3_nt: TGCAGCGCCGGACAGAACACCGGGGAGCTGTTTTTT; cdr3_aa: CSAGQNTGELFF
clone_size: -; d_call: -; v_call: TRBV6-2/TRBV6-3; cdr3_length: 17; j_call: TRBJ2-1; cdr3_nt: TGTGCCAGCAGTTGCTTTCCGGGAAGGGGTCTCTACAATGAGCCGATCTTC; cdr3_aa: CASSCFPGRGLYNEPIF